These T cell receptor beta chains were read from a single sample in a study of blood T cells in healthy people across ages. TCRdb re-analysed the 5' RACE reads in MiXCR, keeping a single row per CDR3 protein. The table lists approximately 1,000,000 distinct CDR3 sequences, over 35% of them singletons. The material sequenced was blood. These receptors came from a woman aged 55-75 years in good health. The CDR3 runs from the conserved cysteine through the conserved F or W. The order of the fields is V gene, D gene, CDR3 length, clone size, J gene, CDR3 protein, CDR3 DNA. D genes are given only for firm matches. The size of a clone is reported for some rows only, either as once, few or many, or as a class for expanded clones.

V: TRBV20-1; D: TRBD1; length: 15; size: many; J: TRBJ1-2; CDR3: CSARPGQGDPYGYTF; DNA: TGCAGTGCTAGACCTGGACAGGGCGATCCCTATGGCTACACCTTC
V: TRBV7-2; D: NA; length: 15; size: few; J: TRBJ1-2; CDR3: CASSSPEGVSYGYTF; DNA: TGTGCCAGCAGCTCCCCAGAGGGGGTAAGCTATGGCTACACCTTC
V: TRBV12-3/TRBV12-4; D: NA; length: 13; size: once; J: TRBJ1-2; CDR3: CASSLTPGGGYTF; DNA: TGTGCCAGCAGCCTCACTCCGGGGGGTGGCTACACCTTC
V: TRBV12-3/TRBV12-4; D: NA; length: 16; size: once; J: TRBJ2-3; CDR3: CASRFRGRVPTDTQYF; DNA: TGTGCCAGCAGATTCCGGGGAAGAGTGCCCACAGATACGCAGTATTTT
V: TRBV20-1; D: TRBD1; length: 13; size: NA; J: TRBJ2-4; CDR3: CSANRQGIDIQYF; DNA: TGCAGTGCTAACCGACAGGGAATAGACATTCAGTACTTC
V: TRBV20-1; D: TRBD2; length: 14; size: few; J: TRBJ2-7; CDR3: CSARDSGGNYEQYF; DNA: TGCAGTGCTAGAGATTCCGGGGGGAACTACGAGCAGTACTTC
V: TRBV7-2; D: NA; length: 14; size: NA; J: TRBJ2-7; CDR3: CASSLDPRPYEQYF; DNA: TGTGCCAGCAGCTTAGACCCGAGACCCTACGAGCAGTACTTC
V: TRBV27; D: TRBD1; length: 15; size: few; J: TRBJ2-7; CDR3: CASRPNGQGDYEQYF; DNA: TGTGCCAGCAGGCCAAATGGACAGGGGGACTACGAGCAGTACTTC
V: TRBV7-2; D: TRBD2; length: 16; size: few; J: TRBJ2-5; CDR3: CASSLAGTRVNDEQYF; DNA: TGTGCCAGCAGCTTAGCCGGGACTAGGGTTAATGATGAGCAGTACTTC
V: TRBV7-3; D: NA; length: 16; size: NA; J: TRBJ2-3; CDR3: CASSPVPRQSTDTQYF; DNA: TGTGCCAGCAGCCCTGTGCCGAGGCAAAGCACAGATACGCAGTATTTT
V: TRBV2; D: NA; length: 15; size: NA; J: TRBJ1-5; CDR3: CASSEAGIGYQPQHF; DNA: TGTGCCAGCAGTGAGGCGGGTATAGGCTATCAGCCCCAGCATTTT
V: TRBV29-1; D: NA; length: 13; size: NA; J: TRBJ2-5; CDR3: CSVDTGGGETQYF; DNA: TGCAGCGTTGACACAGGGGGAGGGGAGACCCAGTACTTC
V: TRBV6-2/TRBV6-3; D: NA; length: 24; size: NA; J: TRBJ2-6; CDR3: CASSYQGPDLRSEFITSGANVLTF; DNA: TGTGCCAGCAGTTACCAGGGTCCCGACTTGCGGTCGGAATTTATAACCTCTGGGGCCAACGTCCTGACTTTC
V: TRBV11-2; D: TRBD2; length: 15; size: NA; J: TRBJ2-1; CDR3: CASSSPGLAGNEQFF; DNA: TGTGCCAGCAGCTCCCCGGGACTAGCCGGCAATGAGCAGTTCTTC
V: TRBV6-6; D: NA; length: 14; size: NA; J: TRBJ1-2; CDR3: CASSYSPDTYGYTF; DNA: TGTGCCAGCAGTTACTCCCCCGACACGTATGGCTACACCTTC
V: TRBV19; D: NA; length: 12; size: NA; J: TRBJ2-4; CDR3: CASSMRAGEQYF; DNA: TGTGCCAGTAGTATGAGAGCAGGGGAGCAGTACTTC
V: TRBV20-1; D: TRBD1; length: 12; size: few; J: TRBJ1-2; CDR3: CSARQGNYGYTF; DNA: TGCAGTGCTCGACAGGGAAACTATGGCTACACCTTC
V: TRBV14; D: NA; length: 13; size: few; J: TRBJ2-7; CDR3: CASSQIRGYEQYF; DNA: TGTGCCAGCAGCCAAATCAGGGGCTACGAGCAGTACTTC
V: TRBV25-1; D: NA; length: 11; size: NA; J: TRBJ1-1; CDR3: CASTAGGLAFF; DNA: TGTGCCAGCACCGCGGGGGGGCTGGCTTTCTTT
V: TRBV24-1; D: NA; length: 16; size: NA; J: TRBJ2-5; CDR3: CATSDPGPGSGETQYF; DNA: TGTGCCACCAGTGATCCCGGCCCCGGGTCGGGAGAGACCCAGTACTTC
V: TRBV30; D: NA; length: 11; size: NA; J: TRBJ2-3; CDR3: CARKGRYTQYF; DNA: TGTGCCCGGAAGGGCCGTTATACGCAGTATTTT
V: TRBV3-1; D: NA; length: 15; size: NA; J: TRBJ2-3; CDR3: CASSQDTSRTDTQYF; DNA: TGTGCCAGCAGCCAAGACACTTCGAGAACAGATACGCAGTATTTT
V: TRBV10-3; D: NA; length: 13; size: NA; J: TRBJ2-3; CDR3: CAISESGVDTQYF; DNA: TGTGCCATCAGTGAGTCAGGCGTGGATACGCAGTATTTT
V: TRBV7-6; D: TRBD2; length: 20; size: NA; J: TRBJ2-5; CDR3: CASSLVVLSSGSVGGSEQYF; DNA: TGTGCCAGCAGCTTAGTGGTCCTCTCTAGCGGGAGCGTTGGTGGAAGTGAGCAGTACTTC
V: TRBV4-1; D: TRBD2; length: 14; size: once; J: TRBJ2-7; CDR3: CASSQIAGADEQYF; DNA: TGCGCCAGCAGCCAGATAGCGGGAGCGGACGAGCAGTACTTC
V: TRBV3-1; D: TRBD2; length: 17; size: once; J: TRBJ2-3; CDR3: CASSQGVSGKSTDTQYF; DNA: TGTGCCAGCAGCCAAGGGGTTAGCGGGAAGAGCACAGATACGCAGTATTTT
V: TRBV20-1; D: NA; length: 15; size: NA; J: TRBJ2-3; CDR3: CSAYDFDTSTDTQYF; DNA: TGCAGTGCCTACGATTTCGATACTAGCACAGATACGCAGTATTTT
V: TRBV2; D: NA; length: 15; size: NA; J: TRBJ1-2; CDR3: CASSEISVPSHGYTF; DNA: TGTGCCAGCAGTGAAATTTCGGTGCCTAGCCATGGCTACACCTTC
V: TRBV24-1; D: NA; length: 14; size: NA; J: TRBJ2-1; CDR3: CATSRGLGYNEQFF; DNA: TGTGCCACCAGTCGGGGCTTGGGCTACAATGAGCAGTTCTTC
V: TRBV6-2/TRBV6-3; D: NA; length: 14; size: NA; J: TRBJ2-7; CDR3: CASKVIGETYEQYF; DNA: TGTGCCAGCAAAGTTATAGGGGAAACCTACGAGCAGTACTTC
V: TRBV29-1; D: TRBD2; length: 15; size: many; J: TRBJ2-1; CDR3: CSVYGTSGDHNEQFF; DNA: TGCAGCGTCTATGGGACTAGCGGGGACCACAATGAGCAGTTCTTC
V: TRBV20-1; D: TRBD2; length: 17; size: many; J: TRBJ2-3; CDR3: CSARDAGTSGSTDTQYF; DNA: TGCAGTGCTAGAGATGCCGGGACTAGCGGGAGCACAGATACGCAGTATTTT
V: TRBV6-5; D: TRBD1; length: 21; size: NA; J: TRBJ2-4; CDR3: CASSYPIPSTGDRGAKNIQYF; DNA: TGTGCCAGCAGTTACCCGATACCATCGACAGGGGATCGCGGAGCCAAAAACATTCAGTACTTC
V: TRBV19; D: NA; length: 12; size: few; J: TRBJ2-7; CDR3: CASSIDSYEQYF; DNA: TGTGCCAGTAGTATCGACAGCTACGAGCAGTACTTC
V: TRBV6-5; D: TRBD2; length: 16; size: NA; J: TRBJ2-7; CDR3: CASSPLPAGAGYEQYF; DNA: TGTGCCAGCAGCCCCCTCCCGGCGGGAGCAGGTTACGAGCAGTACTTC
V: TRBV13; D: NA; length: 15; size: NA; J: TRBJ2-7; CDR3: CASSAPLTGTYEQYF; DNA: TGTGCCAGCAGCGCCCCTTTAACAGGGACCTACGAGCAGTACTTC
V: TRBV29-1; D: TRBD1; length: 14; size: NA; J: TRBJ1-2; CDR3: CSVEGWDRGYGYTF; DNA: TGCAGCGTTGAAGGCTGGGACAGGGGCTATGGCTACACCTTC
V: TRBV20-1; D: NA; length: 13; size: few; J: TRBJ2-7; CDR3: CSATGVERVGQYF; DNA: TGCAGTGCTACCGGGGTCGAGAGGGTCGGGCAGTACTTC
V: TRBV7-9; D: TRBD2; length: 17; size: NA; J: TRBJ2-3; CDR3: CASSRTGTSGYTDTQYF; DNA: TGTGCCAGCAGCCGTACCGGGACTAGCGGGTACACAGATACGCAGTATTTT
V: TRBV7-3; D: TRBD1; length: 16; size: NA; J: TRBJ2-3; CDR3: CASSDQGALGTDTQYF; DNA: TGTGCCAGCAGCGATCAGGGGGCTTTGGGCACAGATACGCAGTATTTT
V: TRBV18; D: NA; length: 15; size: few; J: TRBJ2-7; CDR3: CASSAGRGAYNEQYF; DNA: TGTGCCAGCTCGGCGGGACGGGGGGCCTACAATGAGCAGTACTTC
V: TRBV28; D: TRBD2; length: 18; size: NA; J: TRBJ2-1; CDR3: CASTRGLAGGPSYNEQFF; DNA: TGTGCCAGCACCCGGGGACTAGCGGGAGGGCCCTCCTACAATGAGCAGTTCTTC
V: TRBV29-1; D: NA; length: 13; size: NA; J: TRBJ2-2; CDR3: CSAQGGRTGELFF; DNA: TGCAGCGCCCAGGGGGGGAGGACCGGGGAGCTGTTTTTT
V: TRBV10-3; D: NA; length: 12; size: few; J: TRBJ1-1; CDR3: CAIGGGDTEAFF; DNA: TGTGCCATCGGGGGGGGGGACACTGAAGCTTTCTTT
V: TRBV7-2; D: TRBD2; length: 14; size: NA; J: TRBJ2-1; CDR3: CASSWTGTSSEQFF; DNA: TGTGCCAGCAGCTGGACCGGGACTAGCAGTGAGCAGTTCTTC
V: TRBV25-1; D: NA; length: 14; size: NA; J: TRBJ2-7; CDR3: CASSEWGGSYEQYF; DNA: TGTGCCAGCAGTGAATGGGGCGGTTCCTACGAGCAGTACTTC
V: TRBV6-6; D: NA; length: 12; size: once; J: TRBJ1-4; CDR3: CASRIVGEKLFF; DNA: TGTGCCAGCAGAATCGTGGGTGAAAAACTGTTTTTT
V: TRBV9; D: TRBD1; length: 15; size: many; J: TRBJ2-7; CDR3: CASSRHGTGGDEQYF; DNA: TGTGCCAGCAGCAGGCACGGGACAGGGGGGGACGAGCAGTACTTC
V: TRBV24-1; D: NA; length: 12; size: once; J: TRBJ2-5; CDR3: CATSHSGETQYF; DNA: TGTGCCACCAGCCATTCGGGGGAGACCCAGTACTTC
V: TRBV28; D: NA; length: 14; size: NA; J: TRBJ1-2; CDR3: CASSLAGLAYGYTF; DNA: TGTGCCAGCAGTTTAGCAGGGCTGGCCTATGGCTACACCTTC
V: TRBV20-1; D: TRBD1; length: 14; size: NA; J: TRBJ2-7; CDR3: CSASPVDRLYEQYF; DNA: TGCAGTGCTAGCCCCGTGGACAGGCTCTACGAGCAGTACTTC
V: TRBV30; D: NA; length: 12; size: NA; J: TRBJ1-5; CDR3: CAWSETTAPQHF; DNA: TGTGCCTGGAGCGAGACCACGGCGCCCCAGCATTTT
V: TRBV11-2; D: NA; length: 17; size: NA; J: TRBJ2-7; CDR3: CASSPIRRSGRSYEQYF; DNA: TGTGCCAGCAGCCCGATTAGACGAAGCGGGCGATCCTACGAGCAGTACTTC
V: TRBV4-1; D: NA; length: 15; size: NA; J: TRBJ2-7; CDR3: CASSQDLGASGEQYF; DNA: TGCGCCAGCAGCCAAGATTTAGGGGCCTCTGGCGAGCAGTACTTC